Given below is one T cell receptor (beta chain) in context. Antigen specificity is unknown. The ends lost 5 bases at V and 4 bases at J; junction bases unmatched: 5. CDR3 length: 14 amino acids. The V gene's germline CDR1 is SGHTA and CDR2 FQGNSA. This specimen comes from a study of PD-1 blockade in classical Hodgkin lymphoma. Here immunoSEQ multiplex PCR was the method, and the copy in TCRdb shows in-frame clones only, minus some. The sample consists of 80,000 to 95,000 clones, 83% of them appearing once. Study findings and constraints: A reduction in baseline TCR diversity was reportedly seen in newly diagnosed patients relative to healthy donors. Similar baseline diversity was found in complete responders and newly diagnosed patients.

Time point in this sample: cycle 4 day 1 (C4D1), after 6 weeks of nivolumab. Every patient experienced relapse after autologous stem cell transplantation, and brentuximab vedotin exposure varied. This sequence originates from a human donor with classical Hodgkin lymphoma. The sample in question was peripheral blood mononuclear cells (PBMCs), obtained before the fourth cycle of nivolumab. The chain employs TRBV7-2 and TRBJ2-7; 10 positions match TRBD1. The CDR3 bases are TGTGCCAGCAGCCATGACAGGGGGCCGTACGAGCAGTACTTC. Translating it yields CASSHDRGPYEQYF. The variable domain in full, with the rest retrieved from reference TRBV7-2 and TRBJ2-7, is GAGVSQSPSNKVTEKGKDVELRCDPISGHTALYWYRQSLGQGLEFLIYFQGNSAPDKSGLPSDRFSAERTGGSVSTLTIQRTQQEDSAVYLCASSHDRGPYEQYFGPGTRLTVT.